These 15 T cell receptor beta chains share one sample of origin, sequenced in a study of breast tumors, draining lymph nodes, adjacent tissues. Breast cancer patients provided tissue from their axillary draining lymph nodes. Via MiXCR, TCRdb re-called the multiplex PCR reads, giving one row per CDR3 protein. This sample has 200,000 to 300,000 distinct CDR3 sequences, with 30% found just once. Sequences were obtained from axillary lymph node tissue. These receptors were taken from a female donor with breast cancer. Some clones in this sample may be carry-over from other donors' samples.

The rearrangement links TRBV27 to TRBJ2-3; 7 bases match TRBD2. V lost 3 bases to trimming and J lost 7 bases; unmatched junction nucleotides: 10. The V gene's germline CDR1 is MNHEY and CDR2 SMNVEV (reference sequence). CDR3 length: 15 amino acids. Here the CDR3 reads CASSLGGGRGNTQYF. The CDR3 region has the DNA TGTGCCAGCAGTTTGGGCGGGGGTCGCGGGAATACGCAGTATTTT.

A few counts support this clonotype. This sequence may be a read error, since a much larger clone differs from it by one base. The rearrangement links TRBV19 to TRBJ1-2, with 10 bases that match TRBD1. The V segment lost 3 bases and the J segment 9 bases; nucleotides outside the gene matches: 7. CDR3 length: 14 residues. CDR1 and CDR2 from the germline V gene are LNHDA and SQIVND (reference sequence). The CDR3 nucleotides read TGTGCCAGTAGTATTCCGGGACAGGGGTATAGCTACACCTTC. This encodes CASSIPGQGYSYTF. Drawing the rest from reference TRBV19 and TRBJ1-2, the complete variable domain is DGGITQSPKYLFRKEGQNVTLSCEQNLNHDAMYWYRQDPGQGLRLIYYSQIVNDFQKGDIAEGYSVSREKKESFPLTVTSAQKNPTAFYLCASSIPGQGYSYTFGSGTRLTVV.

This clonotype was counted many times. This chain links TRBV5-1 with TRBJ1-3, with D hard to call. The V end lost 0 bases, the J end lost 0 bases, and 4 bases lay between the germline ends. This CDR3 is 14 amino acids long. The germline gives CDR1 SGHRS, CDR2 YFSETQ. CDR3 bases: TGCGCCAGCAGCTTGGACACCTCTGGAAACACCATATATTTT. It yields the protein CASSLDTSGNTIYF. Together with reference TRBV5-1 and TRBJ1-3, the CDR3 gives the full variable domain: KAGVTQTPRYLIKTRGQQVTLSCSPISGHRSVSWYQQTPGQGLQFLFEYFSETQRNKGNFPGRFSGRQFSNSRSEMNVSTLELGDSALYLCASSLDTSGNTIYFGEGSWLTVV.

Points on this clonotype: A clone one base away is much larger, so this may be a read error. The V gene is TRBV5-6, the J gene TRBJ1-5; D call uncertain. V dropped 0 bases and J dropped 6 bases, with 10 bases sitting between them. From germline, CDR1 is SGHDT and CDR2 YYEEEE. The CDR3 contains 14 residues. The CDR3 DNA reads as TGTGCCAGCAGCTTGGTTGGGGTTTGTCAGCCCCAGCATTTT. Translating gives CASSLVGVCQPQHF.

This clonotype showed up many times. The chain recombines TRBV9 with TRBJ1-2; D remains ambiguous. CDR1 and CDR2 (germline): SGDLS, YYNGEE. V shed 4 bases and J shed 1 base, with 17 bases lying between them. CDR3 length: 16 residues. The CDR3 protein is CASSPRGEGLNYGYTF. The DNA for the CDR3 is TGTGCCAGCAGCCCCAGAGGAGAAGGGCTTAACTATGGCTACACCTTC.

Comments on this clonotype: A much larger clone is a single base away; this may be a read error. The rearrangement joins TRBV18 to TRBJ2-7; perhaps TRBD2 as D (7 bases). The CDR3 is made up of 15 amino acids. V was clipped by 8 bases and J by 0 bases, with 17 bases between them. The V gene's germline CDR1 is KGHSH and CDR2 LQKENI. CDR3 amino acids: CASGVGGESSYEQYF. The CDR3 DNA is TGTGCCAGCGGCGTAGGGGGGGAGAGCTCCTACGAGCAGTACTTC. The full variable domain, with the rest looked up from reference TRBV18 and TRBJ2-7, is NAGVMQNPRHLVRRRGQEARLRCSPMKGHSHVYWYRQLPEEGLKFMVYLQKENIIDESGMPKERFSAEFPKEGPSILRIQQVVRGDSAAYFCASGVGGESSYEQYFGPGTRLTVT.

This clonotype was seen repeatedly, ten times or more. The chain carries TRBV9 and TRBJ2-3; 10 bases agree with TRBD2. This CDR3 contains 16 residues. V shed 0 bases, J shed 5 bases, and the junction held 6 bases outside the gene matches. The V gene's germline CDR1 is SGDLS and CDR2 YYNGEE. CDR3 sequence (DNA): TGTGCCAGCAGCGTAGAAGCGGGAGGGCCCGGAGATACGCAGTATTTT. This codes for CASSVEAGGPGDTQYF.

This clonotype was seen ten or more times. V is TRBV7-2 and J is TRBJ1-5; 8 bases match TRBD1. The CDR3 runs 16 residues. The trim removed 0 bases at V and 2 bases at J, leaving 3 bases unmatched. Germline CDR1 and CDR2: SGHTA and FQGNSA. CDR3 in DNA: TGTGCCAGCAGCTTAGCCGGGACAGGCCGCAATCAGCCCCAGCATTTT. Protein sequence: CASSLAGTGRNQPQHF.

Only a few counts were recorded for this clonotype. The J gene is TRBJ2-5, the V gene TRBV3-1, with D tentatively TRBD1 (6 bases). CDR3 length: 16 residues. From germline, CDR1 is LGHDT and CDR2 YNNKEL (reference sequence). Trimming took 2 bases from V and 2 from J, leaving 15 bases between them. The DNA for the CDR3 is TGTGCCAGCAGCCAAAGGGGGTCTATCATGCAAGAGACCCAGTACTTC. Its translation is CASSQRGSIMQETQYF.

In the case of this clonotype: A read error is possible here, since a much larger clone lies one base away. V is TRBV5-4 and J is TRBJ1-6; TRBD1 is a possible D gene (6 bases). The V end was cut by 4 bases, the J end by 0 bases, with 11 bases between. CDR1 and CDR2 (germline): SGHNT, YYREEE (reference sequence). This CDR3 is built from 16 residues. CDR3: CASSPNRASYNSPLHF. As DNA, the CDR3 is TGTGCCAGCAGCCCTAACAGGGCCTCCTATAATTCACCCCTCCACTTT.

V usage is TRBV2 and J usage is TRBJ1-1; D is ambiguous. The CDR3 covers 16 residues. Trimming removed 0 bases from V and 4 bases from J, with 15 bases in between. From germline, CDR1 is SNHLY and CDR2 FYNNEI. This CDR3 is CASSEALGRSGTEAFF. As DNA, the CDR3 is TGTGCCAGCAGTGAAGCCCTCGGCCGGAGCGGCACTGAAGCTTTCTTT.

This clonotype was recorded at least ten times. The CDR3 DNA follows: TGTGCCAGCAGCATAGGACAGAACACCGGGGAGCTGTTTTTT. This codes for CASSIGQNTGELFF. The chain links TRBV11-1 to TRBJ2-2; D possibly corresponds to TRBD1 (5 bases). Germline assignment: CDR1 SGHAT and CDR2 FQDESV (reference sequence). This CDR3 region has 14 residues. V was clipped by 5 bases and J by 1 base, with 8 bases between them.

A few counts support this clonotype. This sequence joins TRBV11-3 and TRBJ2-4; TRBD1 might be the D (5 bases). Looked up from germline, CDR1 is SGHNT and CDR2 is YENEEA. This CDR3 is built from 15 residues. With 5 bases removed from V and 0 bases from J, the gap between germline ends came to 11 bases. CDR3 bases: TGTGCCAGCAGCCTGATGACAGAAGCCAAAAACATTCAGTACTTC. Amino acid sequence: CASSLMTEAKNIQYF.

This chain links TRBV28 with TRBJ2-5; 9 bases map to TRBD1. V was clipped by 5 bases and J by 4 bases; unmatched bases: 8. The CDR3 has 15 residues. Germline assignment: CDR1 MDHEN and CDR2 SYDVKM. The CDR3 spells CASSKDRGGRETQYF. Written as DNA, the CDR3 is TGTGCCAGCAGTAAGGACAGGGGAGGCAGAGAGACCCAGTACTTC.

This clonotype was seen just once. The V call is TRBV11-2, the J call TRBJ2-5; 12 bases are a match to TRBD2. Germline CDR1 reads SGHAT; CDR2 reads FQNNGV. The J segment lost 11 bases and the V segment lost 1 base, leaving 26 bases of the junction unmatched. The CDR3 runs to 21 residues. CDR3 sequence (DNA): TGTGCCAGCAGCTTAGGAAGGGGACCCCCGACTAGCGGGAGACGGACAGATACGCAGTACTTC. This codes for CASSLGRGPPTSGRRTDTQYF.